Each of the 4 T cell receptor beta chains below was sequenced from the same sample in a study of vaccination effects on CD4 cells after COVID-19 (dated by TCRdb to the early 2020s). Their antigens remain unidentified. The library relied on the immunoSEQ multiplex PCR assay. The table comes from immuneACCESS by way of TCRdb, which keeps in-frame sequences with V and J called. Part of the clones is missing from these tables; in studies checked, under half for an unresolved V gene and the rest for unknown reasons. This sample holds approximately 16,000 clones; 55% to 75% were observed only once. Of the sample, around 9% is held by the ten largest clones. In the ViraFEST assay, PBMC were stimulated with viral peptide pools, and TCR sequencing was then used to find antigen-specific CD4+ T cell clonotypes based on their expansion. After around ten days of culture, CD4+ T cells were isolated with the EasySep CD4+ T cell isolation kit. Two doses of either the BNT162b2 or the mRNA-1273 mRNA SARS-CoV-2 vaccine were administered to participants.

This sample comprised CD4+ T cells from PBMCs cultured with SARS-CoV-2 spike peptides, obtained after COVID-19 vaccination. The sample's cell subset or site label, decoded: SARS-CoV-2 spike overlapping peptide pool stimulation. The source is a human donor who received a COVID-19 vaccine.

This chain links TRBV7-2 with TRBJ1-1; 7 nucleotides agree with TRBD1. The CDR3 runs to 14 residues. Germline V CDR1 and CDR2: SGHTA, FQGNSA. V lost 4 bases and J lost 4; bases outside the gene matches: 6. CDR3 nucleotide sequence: TGTGCCAGCAGCTCCCAACAGGGGAGCACTGAAGCTTTCTTT. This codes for CASSSQQGSTEAFF. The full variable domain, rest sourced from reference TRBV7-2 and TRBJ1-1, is GAGVSQSPSNKVTEKGKDVELRCDPISGHTALYWYRQSLGQGLEFLIYFQGNSAPDKSGLPSDRFSAERTGGSVSTLTIQRTQQEDSAVYLCASSSQQGSTEAFFGQGTRLTVV.

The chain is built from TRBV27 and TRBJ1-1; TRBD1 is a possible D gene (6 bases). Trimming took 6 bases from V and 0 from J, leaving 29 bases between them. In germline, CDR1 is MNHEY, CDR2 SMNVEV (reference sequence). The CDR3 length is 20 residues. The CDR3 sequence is CASRTGRRGIEGIMNTEAFF. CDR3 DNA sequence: TGTGCCAGCAGAACAGGGAGGAGAGGAATAGAGGGAATCATGAACACTGAAGCTTTCTTT.

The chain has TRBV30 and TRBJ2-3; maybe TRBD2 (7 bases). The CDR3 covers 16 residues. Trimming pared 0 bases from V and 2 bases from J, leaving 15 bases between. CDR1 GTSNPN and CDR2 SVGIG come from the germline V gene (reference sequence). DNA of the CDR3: TGTGCCTGGAGTGTACGAGGGGGGGCAGTCACAGATACGCAGTATTTT. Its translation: CAWSVRGGAVTDTQYF. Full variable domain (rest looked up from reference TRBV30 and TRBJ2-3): SQTIHQWPATLVQPVGSPLSLECTVEGTSNPNLYWYRQAAGRGLQLLFYSVGIGQISSEVPQNLSASRPQDRQFILSSKKLLLSDSGFYLCAWSVRGGAVTDTQYFGPGTRLTVL.

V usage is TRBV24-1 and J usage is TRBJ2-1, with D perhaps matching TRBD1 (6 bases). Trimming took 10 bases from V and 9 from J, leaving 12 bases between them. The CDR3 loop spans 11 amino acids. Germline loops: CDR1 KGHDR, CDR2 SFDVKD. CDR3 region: CATQGRGEQFF. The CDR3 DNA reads TGTGCCACACAGGGACGAGGTGAGCAGTTCTTC.